This TCR beta chain was sequenced during a study of blood T cell repertoires in COVID-19. Overall study: Samples came from the United States, Italy and Spain, spanning acute and convalescent COVID-19. Sources were T cells, B-cell-depleted T cells, or PBMCs; the material itself was cDNA or gDNA.

Here immunoSEQ multiplex PCR was the method, and the copy in TCRdb shows in-frame clones only, minus some. The table records around 260,000 clones, approximately 85% of them present only once. The Seattle patients joined while their infection was active and were tracked longitudinally afterward. The clonotype comes from a human donor with COVID-19, enrolled during active disease. The donor label of this sample is uncertain. The sequenced material came from peripheral blood.

CDR3 sequence reads: CASRLQGYNEQFF. The CDR3 coding sequence is TGTGCCAGCCGACTCCAAGGATACAATGAGCAGTTCTTC. The chain joins TRBV28 to TRBJ2-1, with unresolved D. Germline CDR1 is MDHEN and CDR2 is SYDVKM. The V end lost 8 bases, the J end lost 4 bases, and 12 bases lay between the germline ends. The CDR3 spans 13 residues.